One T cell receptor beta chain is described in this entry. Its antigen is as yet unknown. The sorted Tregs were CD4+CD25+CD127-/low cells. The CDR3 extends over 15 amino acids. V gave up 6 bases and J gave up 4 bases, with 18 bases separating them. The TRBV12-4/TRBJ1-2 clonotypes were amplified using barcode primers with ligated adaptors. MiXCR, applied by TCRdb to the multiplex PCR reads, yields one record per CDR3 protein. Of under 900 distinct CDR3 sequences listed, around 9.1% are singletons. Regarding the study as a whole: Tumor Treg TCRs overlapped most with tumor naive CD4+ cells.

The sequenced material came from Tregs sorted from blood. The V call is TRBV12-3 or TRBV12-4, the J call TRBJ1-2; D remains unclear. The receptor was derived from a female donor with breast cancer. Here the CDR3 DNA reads TGTGCCAGCAGCTTACGCCATCTGGTTCCCTATGGCTACACCTTC. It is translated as CASSLRHLVPYGYTF.